The present T cell receptor (beta chain) was sequenced within a study of T-cell memory formation after mild COVID-19. This clonotype occurred a few times. In TCRdb, the 5' RACE reads were re-called with MiXCR into one record per CDR3 protein. The table has hundreds of thousands of distinct CDR3 sequences, 8% to 9% seen once. The sequence was collected from a man aged 18 to 30 who had mild COVID-19 (a few samples of this study predate the infection). Cell type and time point are not known. The specimen sequenced was PBMCs or a T cell subset sorted from them (not recorded which).

The CDR3 reads CSATGLGIRETQYF. The CDR3 bases are TGCAGTGCTACGGGACTAGGGATTCGAGAGACCCAGTACTTC. The chain couples TRBV20-1 to TRBJ2-5; 8 bases align to TRBD2. The junction had 8 bases not matched to a gene; V was cut back by 4 bases and J by 4 bases. Germline-derived CDR1 and CDR2 are DFQATT and SNEGSKA (reference sequence). This CDR3 has 14 residues.